These 23 T cell receptor beta chains share one sample of origin, sequenced in a study of CD8+ T cells in alopecia areata. Cutaneous lymph nodes were pooled and cells sorted by CD4, CD8alpha, NKG2D, NKG2ACE and more. After isolation, RNA underwent reverse transcription to generate cDNA as the sequencing template. Libraries were prepared by immunoSEQ multiplex PCR; TCRdb keeps only in-frame clonotypes and omits some of them. This repertoire holds roughly 5,800 clones, and none appear only once. The sample comprised CD8+ T cells sorted from a lymph node. Source of these receptors: a C3H/HeJ mouse with alopecia areata. As its MHC haplotype, the strain has H2-k.

This clone was detected ten times or more. The germline and genes are mouse ones. The read gets to within 4 residues of the CDR3 end, and the germline J gene fills in the rest. The genes are TRBV5 and TRBJ2-1; possible D gene TRBD1, 5 bases. This CDR3 is 12 amino acids long. Germline V gene data show CDR1 as LGHNA and CDR2 as YNLKQL (reference sequence). CDR3 bases read: TGTGCCAGCAGCCATCAGGGAGCT. Translating it yields CASSHQGA. The whole CDR3 reads CASSHQGAEQFF.

Comments on this clone: The gene names here belong to mouse. The part of the CDR3 DNA that was read is TGTGCCAGCAGCCCGACTGGGTAT. Its protein is CASSPTGY. In full, the CDR3 reads CASSPTGYEQYF. The chain has TRBV19 and TRBJ2-7; TRBD2 aligns across 7 bases. The read terminates 4 residues ahead of where the CDR3 ends, so the germline J gene completes it. CDR1 and CDR2 from the germline V gene are FNHDT and SITEND (reference sequence). The CDR3 is 12 amino acids.

This clone was detected ten times or more. Gene names are the mouse ones. The missing CDR3 end, 4 residues past where the read stops, is filled in from the germline J gene. The chain links TRBV5 to TRBJ2-4; TRBD2 is a possible D gene (7 bases). Germline lookup yields CDR1 LGHNA and CDR2 YNLKQL (reference sequence). V was clipped by 0 bases and J by 1 base, with 14 bases between them. The CDR3 runs to 17 residues. CDR3 in amino acids: CASSQDLGARGQNTLYF. Partial CDR3 DNA: TGTGCCAGCAGCCAAGATCTGGGGGCGCGGGGTCAAAAC.

In the case of this clone: Gene names denote mouse genes. Coverage ceases 4 residues before the CDR3 finishes, and the germline J gene fills in the end. The V gene is TRBV1, the J gene TRBJ2-5; 10 bases match TRBD2. J was trimmed by 0 bases and V by 3 bases; bases with no gene match: 3. Germline CDR1 NSQYPW, CDR2 LRSPGD (reference sequence). The CDR3 loop spans 16 amino acids. This CDR3 is CTCSAGTGANQDTQYF. The DNA read from the CDR3 is TGCACCTGCAGTGCTGGGACTGGGGCTAACCAAGAC.

The table lists this clone with many counts. Mouse names are used for the genes. The read comes to an end 4 residues before the CDR3 does, leaving the germline J gene to fill in the end. This chain joins TRBV4 and TRBJ2-3; 9 positions agree with TRBD2. CDR1 is LGHDT and CDR2 is YNNKQL in the germline V gene (reference sequence). After removal of 7 bases from V and 0 bases from J, the junction contained 2 bases not matched to a gene. CDR3 length: 14 amino acids. The sequenced CDR3 bases are TGTGCCAGCACCGACTGGGGGAGTGCAGAA. This translates into CASTDWGSAE. The full CDR3 reads CASTDWGSAETLYF.

At least ten counts were recorded for this clone. Any gene name here is a mouse gene name. The observed sequence ends 4 residues before the CDR3 terminus, with the missing tail filled in from the germline J gene. The rearrangement joins TRBV13-2 to TRBJ2-3; TRBD2 aligns across 7 bases. V shed 3 bases, J shed 0 bases, and the junction held 7 bases outside the gene matches. CDR1 is NNHNN and CDR2 is SYGAGS in the germline V gene (reference sequence). There are 16 residues in the CDR3. CDR3 in amino acids: CASGVIWGSSAETLYF. CDR3 bases read: TGTGCCAGCGGTGTCATCTGGGGGTCTAGTGCAGAA.

In this sample, this clone is medium-sized (0.01 to 0.1%). Gene names and germline refer to mouse. The CDR3 end falls 4 residues outside the read, so it is completed with the germline J gene. The chain combines TRBV13-3 with TRBJ1-1; tentative D call: TRBD1 (5 bases). V shed 2 bases and J shed 0 bases, with 5 bases lying between them. The germline CDR1 and CDR2 sequences are NNHDY and SYVADS. This CDR3 region has 13 residues. Partial CDR3 DNA: TGTGCCAGCAGTGACAGGGCAAACACA. This gives the protein CASSDRANT. The CDR3 in its entirety is CASSDRANTEVFF.

This clone was detected only a few times. Gene names follow the mouse nomenclature. The observed sequence ends 4 residues before the CDR3 terminus, with the missing tail filled in from the germline J gene. The chain is built from TRBV19 and TRBJ2-5, with D unclear. The CDR3 has 14 amino acids. Germline V gives CDR1 FNHDT, CDR2 SITEND (reference sequence). V lost 0 bases to trimming and J lost 0 bases, with 5 bases between them. The DNA read from the CDR3 is TGTGCCAGCAGTATAGGGGTTAACCAAGAC. This gives the protein CASSIGVNQD. The entire CDR3 protein is CASSIGVNQDTQYF.

This clone has at least ten counts. Gene names denote mouse genes. The observed sequence ends 4 residues before the CDR3 terminus, with the missing tail filled in from the germline J gene. This chain connects TRBV13-3 to TRBJ1-1; 7 positions match TRBD1. CDR1 and CDR2 from the germline V gene are NNHDY and SYVADS. This CDR3 spans 12 amino acids. CDR3 region: CASTTGVGEVFF. CDR3 DNA, as far as it was read: TGTGCCAGCACCACAGGGGTCGGA.

This clone was seen many times. Mouse germline and gene names are used. The read ends 4 residues shy of where the CDR3 ends; the end is completed using the germline J gene. The rearrangement uses TRBV13-3 and TRBJ1-2; D might be TRBD1 (6 bases). The CDR3 runs 14 residues. V lost 5 bases to trimming and J lost 1 base, with 12 bases between them. CDR1 is NNHDY, CDR2 SYVADS, per germline. Partial CDR3 DNA: TGTGCCAGCAGCCCCGGGACAAAAAACTCC. Encoded protein: CASSPGTKNS. The CDR3 in full is CASSPGTKNSDYTF.

To note about this clone: Gene names denote mouse genes. The CDR3 end falls 4 residues outside the read, so it is completed with the germline J gene. V gene TRBV1 combines with J gene TRBJ2-2, with 10 nucleotides matching TRBD2. Germline trimming cut 5 bases from V and 2 bases from J; bases unmatched to any gene: 2. This CDR3 region has 15 residues. Germline CDR1 is NSQYPW and CDR2 is LRSPGD (reference sequence). CDR3 DNA (partial): TGCACCTGCAGTCCGACTGGGGGGAACACCGGG. Protein product: CTCSPTGGNTG. The whole CDR3 sequence is CTCSPTGGNTGQLYF.

This clone has a count of ten or more. Gene names refer to mouse genes. The read terminates 4 residues before the CDR3 end, so the remaining end is supplied by the germline J gene. The chain recombines TRBV5 with TRBJ2-7, with 9 bases aligning to TRBD2. The CDR3 covers 16 residues. Trimming cost V 0 bases and J 3 bases; bases outside gene matches: 6. Germline values: CDR1 LGHNA, CDR2 YNLKQL (reference sequence). The part of the CDR3 DNA that was read is TGTGCCAGCAGCCAAGAAGGGGGGGACTGGGTCTAT. This encodes CASSQEGGDWVY. The full CDR3 sequence reads CASSQEGGDWVYEQYF.

By share, this clone ranks as medium-sized (0.01 to 0.1%). Gene names are the mouse ones. Coverage ceases 4 residues before the CDR3 finishes, and the germline J gene fills in the end. The chain couples TRBV13-2 to TRBJ2-2; tentatively, D is TRBD1 (6 bases). With 0 bases removed from V and 2 bases from J, the gap between germline ends came to 8 bases. The CDR3 is 15 amino acids. The germline V gene encodes CDR1 NNHNN and CDR2 SYGAGS (reference sequence). CDR3 residues: CASGDARGNTGQLYF. The part of the CDR3 DNA that was read is TGTGCCAGCGGTGATGCGAGGGGGAACACCGGG.

Within the sample, this clone is medium-sized. Gene names are the mouse ones. The read ends 4 residues shy of where the CDR3 ends; the end is completed using the germline J gene. The chain couples TRBV16 to TRBJ2-5, with 7 nucleotides matching TRBD1. CDR3 length: 12 amino acids. From germline, CDR1 is SGHSA and CDR2 FRNQAP. This chain's CDR3 is CASSAGQDTQYF. The CDR3 bases that were read are TGTGCAAGCAGCGCGGGACAGGAC.

This clone was seen many times. The genes and germline here are from mouse. From the germline J gene comes the end of the CDR3, since the read stops 4 residues before it. This chain joins TRBV12-2 and TRBJ2-4, with TRBD2 matching 9 bases. Germline V CDR1 and CDR2: SGHLS, HYDKME. CDR3 length: 14 residues. CDR3 residues: CASSRGTGKNTLYF. The sequenced part of the CDR3 DNA is TGTGCCAGCTCCCGAGGGACTGGGAAAAAC.

This clone was counted at least ten times. The listed genes are named as in mouse. The read stops 4 residues short of the end of the CDR3; the missing end is completed from the germline J gene. The rearrangement joins TRBV13-3 to TRBJ2-5, with TRBD2 matching over 11 bases. Germline-derived CDR1 and CDR2 are NNHDY and SYVADS. This CDR3 contains 15 residues. V lost 5 bases, J lost 2 bases, and 4 bases stayed unmatched. CDR3 sequence reads: CASRGGTGGQDTQYF. The sequenced part of the CDR3 DNA is TGTGCCAGCAGAGGTGGGACTGGGGGCCAAGAC.

This clone qualifies as medium-sized. The listed genes are named as in mouse. The read finishes 4 residues shy of the CDR3 end, and the germline J gene is used to complete it. The chain is built from TRBV13-2 and TRBJ1-2, with 10 nucleotides matching TRBD1. This CDR3 region has 16 residues. V gave up 0 bases and J gave up 3 bases; unmatched junction bases: 5. The germline CDR1 and CDR2 sequences are NNHNN and SYGAGS (reference sequence). CDR3 DNA, as far as it was read: TGTGCCAGCGGTGATGCGGGGACAGGGGCTTACTCC. Protein: CASGDAGTGAYS. The entire CDR3 reads CASGDAGTGAYSDYTF.

This clone was picked up many times. Gene names refer to mouse genes. The read terminates 4 residues before the CDR3 end, so the remaining end is supplied by the germline J gene. The chain recombines TRBV1 with TRBJ2-5, with 7 nucleotides matching TRBD1. This CDR3 is built from 15 residues. From germline, CDR1 is NSQYPW and CDR2 LRSPGD (reference sequence). V was clipped by 3 bases and J by 0 bases; unmatched bases: 3. The CDR3 protein is CTCSAWTGNQDTQYF. The CDR3 DNA, read in part, is TGCACCTGCAGTGCCTGGACAGGTAACCAAGAC.

This clone was recorded many times. All gene names here are mouse names. The read falls 4 residues short of the CDR3 end, and the missing part is taken from the germline J gene. The chain links TRBV17 to TRBJ2-1; 9 positions match TRBD2. This CDR3 region has 16 residues. V lost 1 base, J lost 4 bases, and 5 bases stayed unmatched. Germline CDR1 MNHDT, CDR2 YYDKIL. Partial CDR3 DNA: TGTGCTAGCAGTAGAGTCTGGGGGGGGGTTTATGCT. Amino acid sequence: CASSRVWGGVYA. The complete CDR3 reads CASSRVWGGVYAEQFF.

This clone was observed a handful of times. Gene names and germline refer to mouse. Sequencing ends 4 residues short of the CDR3 end; the germline J gene provides the rest. This rearrangement joins TRBV13-2 to TRBJ2-4; TRBD2 aligns across 7 bases. The trim removed 1 base at V and 0 bases at J, leaving 2 bases unmatched. The CDR3 has 15 residues. Germline values: CDR1 NNHNN, CDR2 SYGAGS (reference sequence). CDR3 bases read: TGTGCCAGCGGTGATAGACTGGGTAGTCAAAAC. Translated, it gives CASGDRLGSQN. In full, the CDR3 reads CASGDRLGSQNTLYF.

This clone came up many times. Each gene name is a mouse one. The read ends 4 residues early relative to the CDR3; the germline J gene fills the gap. The rearrangement joins TRBV13-3 to TRBJ2-2; 9 bases agree with TRBD2. Germline CDR1 NNHDY, CDR2 SYVADS. V lost 5 bases and J lost 1; bases outside the gene matches: 3. CDR3 length: 15 residues. The DNA read from the CDR3 is TGTGCCAGCAGAGGACTGGGGAGAAACACCGGG. Amino acid sequence: CASRGLGRNTG. The full-length CDR3 reads as CASRGLGRNTGQLYF.

Comment on this clone: Mouse gene names and germline throughout. The missing CDR3 end, 3 residues past where the read stops, is filled in from the germline J gene. V and J are TRBV1 and TRBJ1-6; no firm D call. TRBJ1-6 has ORF status, its function being uncertain. This CDR3 comprises 14 residues. Germline V gene lookup returns CDR1 NSQYPW and CDR2 LRSPGD (reference sequence). The V and J ends lost 3 bases and 4 bases respectively, with 7 bases between them. Incomplete CDR3 DNA: TGCACCTGCAGTGCGGTGGGGTATAATTCGCCC. Translated: CTCSAVGYNSP. The CDR3 as a whole reads CTCSAVGYNSPLYF.

This clone has at least ten counts. Mouse gene names and germline throughout. The read ends 4 residues early relative to the CDR3; the germline J gene fills the gap. The genes are TRBV13-3 and TRBJ2-5; D is ambiguous. Germline V lookup: CDR1 NNHDY, CDR2 SYVADS. The CDR3 runs to 13 residues. Deletions cut 2 bases from V and 0 bases from J, with 4 bases between. The part of the CDR3 DNA that was read is TGTGCCAGCAGTGACAGTAACCAAGAC. The encoded protein is CASSDSNQD. From start to end, the CDR3 is CASSDSNQDTQYF.